Included here is one T cell receptor beta chain sequence, with context. In the sorted-subset replicate PCRs, around 0.2 ug DNA, some 30,000 T cell genomes, was used. Measured with immunoSEQ multiplex PCR; TCRdb has only the in-frame clones, and not every one. The table records about 2.4 million clones, 93% of them present only once. The V gene end was trimmed by 4 bases and the J gene end by 0 bases; junction bases not matched to a gene: 9. Germline V gives CDR1 SGHAT, CDR2 FQNNGV. This CDR3 has 19 amino acids. This specimen belongs to a study of shared clonotypes between healthy human individuals. The sequence derives from a man aged 18-30 years in good health. Some clones in this sample may be carry-over from other donors' samples. The gene calls are TRBV11-2 and TRBJ2-6; TRBD1 matches 10 bases. The sample was naive CD4+ T cells from PBMCs. Documented subset: CD45RA+ positively selected. The CDR3 protein is CASSSIRTGGPSGANVLTF. CDR3 DNA: TGTGCCAGCAGCTCGATCCGGACAGGGGGTCCCTCTGGGGCCAACGTCCTGACTTTC.